This entry lists 19 T cell receptor beta chains sequenced from one sample in a study of T cell responses to AZD1222 COVID-19 vaccine. Method: immunoSEQ multiplex PCR; TCRdb's copy keeps in-frame clones and lacks some. The sample records some 160,000 clones, approximately 90% being singletons. The sequencing used peripheral blood, collected 28 days after the second AZD1222 dose. These receptors were collected from an adult who received the AZD1222 COVID-19 vaccine.

The V and J genes are TRBV27 and TRBJ2-1; TRBD2 aligns across 9 bases. V was clipped by 2 bases and J by 7 bases; unmatched bases: 3. CDR3 length equals 14 residues. The germline CDR1 and CDR2 sequences are MNHEY and SMNVEV (reference sequence). In DNA form, the CDR3 reads TGTGCCAGCAGTTTAGCGGGGGGGACGAATGAGCAGTTCTTC. Translating it yields CASSLAGGTNEQFF.

The rearrangement uses TRBV6-4 and TRBJ2-3; D is perhaps TRBD2 (6 bases). Trimming pared 6 bases from V and 1 base from J, leaving 11 bases between. This CDR3 spans 14 amino acids. CDR1 is MRHNA, CDR2 SNTAGT, per germline. As DNA, the CDR3 is TGTGCCAGCAGGGAGCGGGCGGGCACAGATACGCAGTATTTT. This encodes CASRERAGTDTQYF.

The rearrangement uses TRBV18 and TRBJ1-6; TRBD1 aligns across 8 bases. CDR1 and CDR2 (germline): KGHSH, LQKENI. V lost 4 bases, J lost 7 bases, and 6 bases stayed unmatched. This CDR3 is 15 amino acids long. CDR3 sequence reads: CASSLGQGENSPLHF. The CDR3 DNA follows: TGTGCCAGCTCACTAGGACAGGGAGAGAATTCACCCCTCCACTTT. Based on the CDR3 plus reference TRBV18 and TRBJ1-6, the full variable domain is NAGVMQNPRHLVRRRGQEARLRCSPMKGHSHVYWYRQLPEEGLKFMVYLQKENIIDESGMPKERFSAEFPKEGPSILRIQQVVRGDSAAYFCASSLGQGENSPLHFGNGTRLTVT.

The V gene is TRBV3-1 (or the pseudogene TRBV3-2), the J gene TRBJ2-3; 10 nucleotides match TRBD2. The length of the CDR3 is 15 residues. Germline CDR1 reads LGHDT; CDR2 reads YNNKEL (reference sequence). The junction had 1 base not matched to a gene; V was cut back by 3 bases and J by 1 base. In DNA, the CDR3 is TGTGCCAGCAGCCACCTAGCGGGGGGCACAGATACGCAGTATTTT. Its protein product is CASSHLAGGTDTQYF.

On this clone itself: Different DNA sequences within this sample yield the same CDR3. The V gene is TRBV7-9, the J gene TRBJ2-7; no reliable D call. Trimming cost V 2 bases and J 1 base, with 3 bases left between them. Germline V CDR1 and CDR2: SEHNR, FQNEAQ (reference sequence). The CDR3 sequence is 12 residues long. CDR3 coding DNA: TGTGCCAGCAGCTTAAGTTCCTACGAGCAGTACTTC. It is translated as CASSLSSYEQYF. The full variable domain, its missing parts supplied by reference TRBV7-9 and TRBJ2-7, is DTGVSQNPRHKITKRGQNVTFRCDPISEHNRLYWYRQTLGQGPEFLTYFQNEAQLEKSRLLSDRFSAERPKGSFSTLEIQRTEQGDSAMYLCASSLSSYEQYFGPGTRLTVT.

This rearrangement joins TRBV10-2 to TRBJ2-5, with 13 bases identical to TRBD2. CDR1 is WSHSY, CDR2 SAAADI, per germline. V gave up 7 bases and J gave up 2 bases; unmatched junction bases: 1. The CDR3 loop spans 14 amino acids. The CDR3 nucleotides are TGCGCCAGCAAACTAGCGGGGGGGCAAGAGACCCAGTACTTC. Residues: CASKLAGGQETQYF.

J is TRBJ2-7 and V is TRBV2, with 7 positions matching TRBD1. V lost 2 bases to trimming and J lost 3 bases; unmatched junction nucleotides: 7. The CDR3 sequence is 15 residues long. The germline V gene encodes CDR1 SNHLY and CDR2 FYNNEI. CDR3 sequence (DNA): TGTGCCAGCAGTGAATACAGGGGCGCGGGCTACGAGCAGTACTTC. The encoded protein is CASSEYRGAGYEQYF.

This chain uses TRBV29-1 with TRBJ1-5; 7 bases agree with TRBD1. The CDR3 totals 15 residues. V lost 3 bases and J lost 3; bases outside the gene matches: 8. Per germline, CDR1 SQVTM and CDR2 ANQGSEA. The CDR3 nucleotides read TGCAGCGTTGATTATGACAGGGCCTACAATCAGCCCCAGCATTTT. Translation gives CSVDYDRAYNQPQHF.

This rearrangement joins TRBV11-2 to TRBJ1-1, with 7 bases lining up with TRBD1. CDR1 is SGHAT and CDR2 is FQNNGV in the germline V gene. This CDR3 spans 14 amino acids. V gave up 4 bases and J gave up 11 bases; unmatched junction bases: 13. The CDR3 DNA reads as TGTGCCAGCAGCTCGCCCGACAGGGCCCTTGGGGCTTTCTTT. It is translated as CASSSPDRALGAFF.

This clone was seen a single time. The chain is built from TRBV18 and TRBJ1-6; maybe TRBD1 (6 bases). CDR3 length: 14 residues. Germline V CDR1 and CDR2: KGHSH, LQKENI. Trimming removed 4 bases at V and 6 bases at J, with 10 bases between. Written as DNA, the CDR3 is TGTGCCAGCTCACAACAGGGTAGTAATTCACCCCTCCACTTT. Residues: CASSQQGSNSPLHF.

The chain combines TRBV7-2 with TRBJ2-1; D is possibly TRBD2 (5 bases). V dropped 4 bases and J dropped 3 bases, with 7 bases sitting between them. CDR3 length: 13 residues. Germline V lookup: CDR1 SGHTA, CDR2 FQGNSA. The CDR3 region is CASSSGDYNEQFF. Written as DNA, the CDR3 is TGTGCCAGCAGCTCCGGGGACTACAATGAGCAGTTCTTC.

This clone appeared once. The J gene is TRBJ2-1, the V gene TRBV5-1; 12 nucleotides line up with TRBD2. The CDR3 spans 18 residues. With V trimmed by 0 bases and J by 7 bases, 11 bases remained unmatched. Germline assignment: CDR1 SGHRS and CDR2 YFSETQ. The CDR3 reads CASSLGGLAGGQGNEQFF. DNA of the CDR3: TGCGCCAGCAGCTTGGGGGGCCTAGCGGGGGGGCAAGGTAATGAGCAGTTCTTC.

This clone was counted once. This sequence joins TRBV7-9 and TRBJ1-1; D not resolved. With 5 bases removed from V and 5 bases from J, the gap between germline ends came to 15 bases. CDR1 SEHNR and CDR2 FQNEAQ come from the germline V gene (reference sequence). The CDR3 extends over 14 amino acids. CDR3 sequence reads: CASSLLMGYTEAFF. The DNA for the CDR3 is TGTGCCAGCAGCCTGCTAATGGGCTATACTGAAGCTTTCTTT. The full variable domain, in which reference TRBV7-9 and TRBJ1-1 provide the parts outside the CDR3, is DTGVSQNPRHKITKRGQNVTFRCDPISEHNRLYWYRQTLGQGPEFLTYFQNEAQLEKSRLLSDRFSAERPKGSFSTLEIQRTEQGDSAMYLCASSLLMGYTEAFFGQGTRLTVV.

This clone was counted a single time. The chain recombines TRBV7-2 with TRBJ2-7, with D perhaps being TRBD1 or TRBD2 (5 bases each). Germline CDR1 is SGHTA and CDR2 is FQGNSA. Trimming removed 5 bases at V and 4 bases at J, with 15 bases between. The CDR3 extends over 14 amino acids. The CDR3 nucleotides are TGTGCCAGCAGCGGGGCGGGCGGACCATACGAGCAGTACTTC. It encodes CASSGAGGPYEQYF. The variable domain in full, with the rest retrieved from reference TRBV7-2 and TRBJ2-7, is GAGVSQSPSNKVTEKGKDVELRCDPISGHTALYWYRQSLGQGLEFLIYFQGNSAPDKSGLPSDRFSAERTGGSVSTLTIQRTQQEDSAVYLCASSGAGGPYEQYFGPGTRLTVT.

The chain combines TRBV4-2 with TRBJ2-3; 8 bases line up with TRBD2. The CDR3 is 17 residues long. Unmatched junction bases numbered 9, after V lost 0 bases and J lost 4 bases. Germline V gene data show CDR1 as LGHNA and CDR2 as YNFKEQ. The chain's CDR3 is CASSQDRAGGGPDTQYF. The CDR3 DNA reads as TGTGCCAGCAGCCAAGATCGGGCGGGAGGTGGGCCAGATACGCAGTATTTT.

This chain joins TRBV9 and TRBJ2-1, with D perhaps assigned TRBD1 or TRBD2 (6 bases each). Trimming removed 3 bases from V and 9 bases from J, with 16 bases in between. This CDR3 spans 14 amino acids. Germline V CDR1 and CDR2: SGDLS, YYNGEE. Here the CDR3 reads CASSGGASVGEQFF. In DNA form, the CDR3 reads TGTGCCAGCAGCGGGGGGGCCTCAGTAGGTGAGCAGTTCTTC.

A few counts support this clone. V and J are TRBV4-1 and TRBJ2-7; no definite D call. This CDR3 spans 15 amino acids. CDR1 is MGHRA, CDR2 YSYEKL, per germline. The V and J ends lost 1 base and 3 bases respectively, with 13 bases between them. CDR3 region: CASSQVPPSYYEQYF. The CDR3 nucleotides are TGCGCCAGCAGCCAAGTTCCCCCCTCCTACTACGAGCAGTACTTC.

The chain links TRBV7-2 to TRBJ2-1, with D perhaps TRBD2 (6 bases). Trimming stripped 5 bases from V and 4 bases from J, with 15 bases between. Germline lookup yields CDR1 SGHTA and CDR2 FQGNSA. There are 15 residues in the CDR3. The CDR3 here is CASSPSRDFYNEQFF. CDR3 nucleotides: TGTGCCAGCAGCCCGTCCCGGGACTTTTACAATGAGCAGTTCTTC.

V usage is TRBV27 and J usage is TRBJ1-5; perhaps TRBD1 as D (5 bases). Trimming removed 5 bases from V and 0 bases from J, with 17 bases in between. Germline V CDR1 and CDR2: MNHEY, SMNVEV (reference sequence). The CDR3 has 17 residues. The CDR3 bases are TGTGCCAGCAGTCCACGGACGACAGCAGTTAGCAATCAGCCCCAGCATTTT. This codes for CASSPRTTAVSNQPQHF.